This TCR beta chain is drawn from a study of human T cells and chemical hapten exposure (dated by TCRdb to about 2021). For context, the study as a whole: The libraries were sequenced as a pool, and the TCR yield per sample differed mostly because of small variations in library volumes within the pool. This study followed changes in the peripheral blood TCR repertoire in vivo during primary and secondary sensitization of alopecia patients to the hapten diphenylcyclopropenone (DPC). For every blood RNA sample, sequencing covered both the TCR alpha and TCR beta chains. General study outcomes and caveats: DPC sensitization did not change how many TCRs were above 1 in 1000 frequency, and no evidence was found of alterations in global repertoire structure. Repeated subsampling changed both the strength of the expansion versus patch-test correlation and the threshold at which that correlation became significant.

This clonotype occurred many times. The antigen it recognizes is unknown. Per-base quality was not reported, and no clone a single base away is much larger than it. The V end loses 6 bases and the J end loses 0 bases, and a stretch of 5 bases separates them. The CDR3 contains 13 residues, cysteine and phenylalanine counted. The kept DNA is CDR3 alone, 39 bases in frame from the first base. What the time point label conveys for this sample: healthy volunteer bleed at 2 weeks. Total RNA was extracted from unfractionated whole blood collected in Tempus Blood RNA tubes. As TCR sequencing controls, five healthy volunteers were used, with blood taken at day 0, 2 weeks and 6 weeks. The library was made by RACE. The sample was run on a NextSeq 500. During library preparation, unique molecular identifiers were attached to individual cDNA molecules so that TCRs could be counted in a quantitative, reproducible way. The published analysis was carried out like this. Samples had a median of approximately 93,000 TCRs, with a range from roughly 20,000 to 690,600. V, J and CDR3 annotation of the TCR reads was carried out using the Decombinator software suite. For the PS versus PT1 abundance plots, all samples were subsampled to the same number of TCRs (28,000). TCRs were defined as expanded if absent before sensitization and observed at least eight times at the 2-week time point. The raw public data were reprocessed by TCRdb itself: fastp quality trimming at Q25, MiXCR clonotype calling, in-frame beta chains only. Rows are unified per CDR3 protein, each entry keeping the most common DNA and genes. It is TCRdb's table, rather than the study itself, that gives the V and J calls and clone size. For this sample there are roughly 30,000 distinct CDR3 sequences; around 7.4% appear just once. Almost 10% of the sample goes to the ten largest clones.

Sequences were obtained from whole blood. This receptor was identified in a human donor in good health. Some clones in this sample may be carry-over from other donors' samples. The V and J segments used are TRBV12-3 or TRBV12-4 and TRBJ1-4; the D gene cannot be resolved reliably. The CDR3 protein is CASSSSTNEKLFF. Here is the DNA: TGTGCCAGCAGCTCTTCAACTAATGAAAAACTGTTTTTT.